A selection of T cell receptor beta chains follows, all from one sample in a study of shared clonotypes between healthy human individuals. Produced via immunoSEQ multiplex PCR; TCRdb's table is partial and in-frame only. Among millions of clones listed, approximately 90% were seen once. The source material was naive CD4+ T cells sorted from blood. All receptors derive from a young man in good health. Both conserved end residues are part of each CDR3. The D gene is left open where the match is weak. A row's size may be missing; if present it is once, few, many or a size class.

v_call: TRBV7-9
j_call: TRBJ1-2
d_call: TRBD1
clone_size: NA
cdr3_nt: TGTGCCAGCAGCTTCCCAGGGGGCAGGATGGGTGGCTACACCTTC
cdr3_aa: CASSFPGGRMGGYTF

v_call: TRBV6-5
j_call: TRBJ2-7
d_call: NA
clone_size: NA
cdr3_nt: TGTGCCAGCACCACCACAGGGACGGGGTACGAGCAGTACTTC
cdr3_aa: CASTTTGTGYEQYF

v_call: TRBV12-2
j_call: TRBJ2-3
d_call: NA
clone_size: NA
cdr3_nt: TGTGCAAGTCGCTTCGCGCTAAAGGAGACTAGCACAGATACGCAGTATTTT
cdr3_aa: CASRFALKETSTDTQYF

v_call: TRBV27
j_call: TRBJ2-3
d_call: NA
clone_size: NA
cdr3_nt: TGTGCCAGCAGCCAAAGGCATGCGAGGCCAAGGGATACGCAGTATTTT
cdr3_aa: CASSQRHARPRDTQYF

v_call: TRBV2
j_call: TRBJ2-5
d_call: NA
clone_size: NA
cdr3_nt: TGTGCCAGCACCTCCAGCGAGACCCAGTACTTC
cdr3_aa: CASTSSETQYF

v_call: TRBV5-1
j_call: TRBJ2-5
d_call: NA
clone_size: NA
cdr3_nt: TGCGCCAGCAGCAGCCTACAGGGTAGAGAGACCCAGTACTTC
cdr3_aa: CASSSLQGRETQYF

v_call: TRBV18
j_call: TRBJ2-7
d_call: TRBD2
clone_size: NA
cdr3_nt: TGTGCCAGCTCAAAACTAGCGGACTCCTACGAGCAGTACTTC
cdr3_aa: CASSKLADSYEQYF

v_call: TRBV5-1
j_call: TRBJ2-7
d_call: NA
clone_size: NA
cdr3_nt: TGCGCCAGCAGCACCCAGACAGGTTCCTACGAGCAGTACTTC
cdr3_aa: CASSTQTGSYEQYF

v_call: TRBV30
j_call: TRBJ2-1
d_call: NA
clone_size: NA
cdr3_nt: TGTGCCTGGAGTGTAGGTCTCGAGCAGTTCTTC
cdr3_aa: CAWSVGLEQFF

v_call: TRBV2
j_call: TRBJ1-2
d_call: TRBD1
clone_size: NA
cdr3_nt: TGTGCCAGCATCAGGACAGGGGCTAACTATGGCTACACCTTC
cdr3_aa: CASIRTGANYGYTF

v_call: TRBV4-2
j_call: TRBJ2-1
d_call: NA
clone_size: NA
cdr3_nt: TGTGCCAGCAGCCAGGGGCACCTACGGGGTGAGCAGTTCTTC
cdr3_aa: CASSQGHLRGEQFF

v_call: TRBV7-9
j_call: TRBJ2-7
d_call: TRBD1
clone_size: NA
cdr3_nt: TGTGCCAGCAGCTCCTCAGGGACAGACATTTGGTACTTC
cdr3_aa: CASSSSGTDIWYF

v_call: TRBV27
j_call: TRBJ2-1
d_call: TRBD2
clone_size: NA
cdr3_nt: TGTGCCAGCAGTGCGACTAGCTGGTCCTACAATGAGCAGTTCTTC
cdr3_aa: CASSATSWSYNEQFF

v_call: TRBV10-3
j_call: TRBJ1-5
d_call: NA
clone_size: few
cdr3_nt: TGTGCCATCAGTGAAGGCAATCAGCCCCAGCATTTT
cdr3_aa: CAISEGNQPQHF

v_call: TRBV15
j_call: TRBJ2-6
d_call: NA
clone_size: NA
cdr3_nt: TGTGCCACCAGCAGACCCGAGTGGAGGGGGCCATTGCCTGGGGCCAACGTCCTGACTTTC
cdr3_aa: CATSRPEWRGPLPGANVLTF

v_call: TRBV5-1
j_call: TRBJ2-2
d_call: TRBD1
clone_size: NA
cdr3_nt: TGCGCCAGCAGTCCTACCTCCGGGACAGGGAACACCGGGGAGCTGTTTTTT
cdr3_aa: CASSPTSGTGNTGELFF

v_call: TRBV18
j_call: TRBJ1-2
d_call: NA
clone_size: NA
cdr3_nt: TGTGCCAGCCAGAGGGGGGACCGGGGCTACACCTTC
cdr3_aa: CASQRGDRGYTF

v_call: TRBV18
j_call: TRBJ1-2
d_call: NA
clone_size: NA
cdr3_nt: TGTGCCAGCTCACAAGATCGTAACTATGGCTACACCTTC
cdr3_aa: CASSQDRNYGYTF

v_call: TRBV18
j_call: TRBJ1-1
d_call: NA
clone_size: NA
cdr3_nt: TGTGCCAGCTCACCACTGGGGTTATCCACTGAAGCTTTCTTT
cdr3_aa: CASSPLGLSTEAFF

v_call: TRBV2
j_call: TRBJ2-1
d_call: TRBD2
clone_size: NA
cdr3_nt: TGTGCCAGTACCGGGACTAGCAATGAGCAGTTCTTC
cdr3_aa: CASTGTSNEQFF

v_call: TRBV25-1
j_call: TRBJ1-1
d_call: TRBD1
clone_size: few
cdr3_nt: TGTGCCAGCAGTGAAGCTGGGGCAGGGGGAACTGAAGCTTTCTTT
cdr3_aa: CASSEAGAGGTEAFF

v_call: TRBV7-8
j_call: TRBJ2-1
d_call: TRBD2
clone_size: NA
cdr3_nt: TGTGCCAGCAGCTTAGCTAGCGGGGGATACAATGAGCAGTTCTTC
cdr3_aa: CASSLASGGYNEQFF

v_call: TRBV4-1
j_call: TRBJ2-5
d_call: TRBD2
clone_size: NA
cdr3_nt: TGCGCCAGCAGCCAAGTGATCGCCGCCGCGGGGGGCGGGGAGACCCAGTACTTC
cdr3_aa: CASSQVIAAAGGGETQYF

v_call: TRBV6-5
j_call: TRBJ1-2
d_call: TRBD1
clone_size: NA
cdr3_nt: TGTGCCAGCAGGCAGGGGGCGGGCTATGGCTACACCTTC
cdr3_aa: CASRQGAGYGYTF

v_call: TRBV7-2
j_call: TRBJ2-7
d_call: NA
clone_size: NA
cdr3_nt: TGTGCCAGCAGCTTGTCCCGGGACCTCTACGAGCAGTACTTC
cdr3_aa: CASSLSRDLYEQYF

v_call: TRBV9
j_call: TRBJ2-3
d_call: NA
clone_size: NA
cdr3_nt: TGTGCCAGCAGCGTAGCGGTATCTGCGGATACGCAGTATTTT
cdr3_aa: CASSVAVSADTQYF

v_call: TRBV2
j_call: TRBJ2-7
d_call: NA
clone_size: NA
cdr3_nt: TGTGCCAGCAGTGAGGGGGTCCTCTCCTACGAGCAGTACTTC
cdr3_aa: CASSEGVLSYEQYF

v_call: TRBV6-1
j_call: TRBJ2-3
d_call: NA
clone_size: NA
cdr3_nt: TGTGCCAGTTTGGTGTCAGATACGCAGTATTTT
cdr3_aa: CASLVSDTQYF

v_call: TRBV23-1
j_call: TRBJ2-7
d_call: TRBD1
clone_size: NA
cdr3_nt: TGCGCCAGCAGTCACCTTCGGGACAGGGTTCGTCCGGCCGCCTACGAGCAGTACTTC
cdr3_aa: CASSHLRDRVRPAAYEQYF

v_call: TRBV18
j_call: TRBJ2-7
d_call: NA
clone_size: NA
cdr3_nt: TGTGCCAGCTCTCTGAGTCGTTACGAGCAGTACTTC
cdr3_aa: CASSLSRYEQYF

v_call: TRBV7-9
j_call: TRBJ2-2
d_call: NA
clone_size: NA
cdr3_nt: TGTGCCAGCAGCTTTGGGGGCACCGGGGAGCTGTTTTTT
cdr3_aa: CASSFGGTGELFF

v_call: TRBV6-1
j_call: TRBJ1-4
d_call: NA
clone_size: NA
cdr3_nt: TGTGCCAGCAGTGCCTCGCTCACTAGGGAAAAACTGTTTTTT
cdr3_aa: CASSASLTREKLFF

v_call: TRBV18
j_call: TRBJ2-2
d_call: TRBD1
clone_size: NA
cdr3_nt: TGTGCCAGCTCACCAAGGCAGGGGGCGACCGGGGAGCTGTTTTTT
cdr3_aa: CASSPRQGATGELFF

v_call: TRBV18
j_call: TRBJ2-1
d_call: TRBD2
clone_size: once
cdr3_nt: TGTGCCAGCTCTCCAGATAGCGGGAGGGCGGCGGAGCAGTTCTTC
cdr3_aa: CASSPDSGRAAEQFF

v_call: TRBV10-2
j_call: TRBJ2-4
d_call: NA
clone_size: NA
cdr3_nt: TGCGCCAGCAGTGTCAGAAAATTAGTCAAAAACATTCAGTACTTC
cdr3_aa: CASSVRKLVKNIQYF

v_call: TRBV6-1
j_call: TRBJ1-2
d_call: TRBD1
clone_size: NA
cdr3_nt: TGTGCCAGCAGTTTGGGACAGTTGAACTATGGCTACACCTTC
cdr3_aa: CASSLGQLNYGYTF

v_call: TRBV19
j_call: TRBJ2-1
d_call: TRBD1
clone_size: NA
cdr3_nt: TGTGCCAGTAGTATCAAAAATTGGGACAGGGGGTGGTGGAGCGATGAGCAGTTCTTC
cdr3_aa: CASSIKNWDRGWWSDEQFF

v_call: TRBV2
j_call: TRBJ2-1
d_call: TRBD2
clone_size: once
cdr3_nt: TGTGCCAGCAGTGAGCCTAGCGGGGGGTTCTACAATGAGCAGTTCTTC
cdr3_aa: CASSEPSGGFYNEQFF